This paragraph reports one T cell receptor (beta chain). Seattle enrolled patients during active infection and tracked them longitudinally. Authors' methods: Amplification of reference gene primers was used by the study to estimate nucleated cell counts. Here immunoSEQ multiplex PCR was the method, and the copy in TCRdb shows in-frame clones only, minus some. That table supplies the V and J calls and clone size; D and trimming were determined from the DNA. Of 300,000 to 400,000 clones in the sample, around 87% were seen once. These data come from a study of blood T cell repertoires in COVID-19. Study-wide background: The origin of the acute and convalescent COVID-19 samples was the United States, Italy and Spain. Sample material is recorded as cDNA or gDNA derived from T cells, B-cell-depleted T cells, or PBMCs.

Per germline, CDR1 SGHAT and CDR2 FQNNGV. V lost 3 bases and J lost 3, with 15 bases in between. There are 15 residues in the CDR3. Sequenced input: peripheral blood. The receptor was isolated from a woman between 55 and 75 years old with COVID-19, enrolled during active disease. This rearrangement joins TRBV11-2 to TRBJ2-7, with TRBD1 as a possible D gene (5 bases). The CDR3: CASSLLFGQGYEQYF. The CDR3 DNA is TGTGCCAGCAGCTTGCTTTTCGGGCAGGGCTACGAGCAGTACTTC.